This T cell receptor (beta chain) was identified during a study of PD-L1 blockade in urothelial cancer. V was pared by 5 bases and J by 2 bases, with 4 bases of the junction left unmatched. The CDR3 sequence is 14 residues long. Germline loops: CDR1 MNHNS, CDR2 SASEGT. Findings and limits, study-wide: When pretreatment blood TCR clonality was below the median, it predicted better survival.

Concerning this clone: Antigen unknown.

Libraries were prepared by immunoSEQ multiplex PCR; TCRdb keeps only in-frame clonotypes and omits some of them. The repertoire holds 30,000 to 40,000 clones, with more than 80% as singletons. The rearrangement uses TRBV6-1 and TRBJ1-1; 8 positions match TRBD1. The material was PBMCs, obtained around atezolizumab (anti-PD-L1) treatment. The receptor was derived from a man between 65 and 85 years old with urothelial cancer. CDR3 DNA: TGTGCCAGCAGTACCGGACAGGGAAACACTGAAGCTTTCTTT. It codes for CASSTGQGNTEAFF.